These T cell receptor beta chains were read from a single sample in a study of blood T cells in healthy people across ages. TCRdb itself ran the 5' RACE reads through MiXCR, one entry per CDR3 protein. The sample carries about 1,500,000 distinct CDR3 sequences, around 39% recorded once. Material for sequencing was blood. The receptors originated from a young woman in good health. Both conserved end residues are part of each CDR3. The order of the fields is CDR3 length, J gene, V gene, clone size, D gene, CDR3 protein, CDR3 DNA. The D gene is left open where the match is weak. Size is stated for part of the rows, as once, few or many counts, or as a class when the clone is expanded.

length: 17
J: TRBJ2-3
V: TRBV24-1
size: -
D: TRBD2
CDR3: CATSENIAGVGTDTQYF
DNA: TGTGCCACCAGTGAGAACATAGCGGGAGTAGGCACAGATACGCAGTATTTT

length: 13
J: TRBJ2-3
V: TRBV6-1
size: -
D: -
CDR3: CASPDSFTDTQYF
DNA: TGTGCCAGTCCGGACTCCTTTACAGATACGCAGTATTTT

length: 13
J: TRBJ2-7
V: TRBV20-1
size: few
D: -
CDR3: CSARSGESYEQYF
DNA: TGCAGTGCTAGGTCAGGGGAATCCTACGAGCAGTACTTC

length: 14
J: TRBJ2-5
V: TRBV29-1
size: -
D: -
CDR3: CSARGQGKEETQYF
DNA: TGCAGCGCTCGGGGTCAAGGCAAAGAAGAGACCCAGTACTTC

length: 17
J: TRBJ2-7
V: TRBV5-6
size: -
D: TRBD2
CDR3: CASSFLAGKSSYNEQYF
DNA: TGTGCCAGCAGCTTCCTAGCGGGAAAAAGTTCCTACAATGAGCAGTACTTC

length: 11
J: TRBJ2-5
V: TRBV29-1
size: many
D: -
CDR3: CSVVGLETQYF
DNA: TGCAGCGTTGTGGGTTTAGAGACCCAGTACTTC

length: 14
J: TRBJ2-5
V: TRBV4-1
size: -
D: TRBD1
CDR3: CASRLTGVEETQYF
DNA: TGCGCCAGCCGGTTGACAGGGGTTGAGGAGACCCAGTACTTC

length: 14
J: TRBJ1-1
V: TRBV13
size: few
D: TRBD1
CDR3: CASSPGPGTGVAFF
DNA: TGTGCCAGCAGCCCGGGTCCCGGGACAGGGGTTGCTTTCTTT

length: 15
J: TRBJ2-1
V: TRBV4-2
size: -
D: TRBD2
CDR3: CASSQERATSDEQFF
DNA: TGTGCCAGCAGCCAAGAACGAGCGACTAGCGATGAGCAGTTCTTC

length: 15
J: TRBJ2-7
V: TRBV20-1
size: few
D: TRBD2
CDR3: CSAPNSGEGTYEQYF
DNA: TGCAGTGCACCTAACTCGGGGGAGGGGACCTACGAGCAGTACTTC

length: 14
J: TRBJ2-7
V: TRBV6-5
size: -
D: -
CDR3: CASSAQTYYNEQYF
DNA: TGTGCCAGCAGTGCCCAGACTTATTACAATGAGCAGTACTTC

length: 15
J: TRBJ2-2
V: TRBV27
size: -
D: TRBD1
CDR3: CASSYNRGRTGELFF
DNA: TGTGCCAGCAGTTATAACAGGGGGCGGACCGGGGAGCTGTTTTTT

length: 13
J: TRBJ2-1
V: TRBV15
size: -
D: -
CDR3: CATSGWTVNEQFF
DNA: TGTGCCACCAGCGGGTGGACAGTCAATGAGCAGTTCTTC

length: 18
J: TRBJ1-1
V: TRBV7-7
size: -
D: TRBD1
CDR3: CASSSPEQGVQEGTEAFF
DNA: TGTGCTAGCAGCTCGCCCGAGCAGGGGGTTCAAGAAGGCACTGAAGCTTTCTTT

length: 16
J: TRBJ2-6
V: TRBV3-1
size: -
D: -
CDR3: CASSQDWSSGANVLTF
DNA: TGTGCCAGCAGCCAAGATTGGAGCTCTGGGGCCAACGTCCTGACTTTC

length: 14
J: TRBJ1-4
V: TRBV25-1
size: once
D: TRBD1
CDR3: CASIGDRGNEKLFF
DNA: TGTGCCAGCATAGGAGACAGGGGAAATGAAAAACTGTTTTTT

length: 14
J: TRBJ2-5
V: TRBV6-1
size: -
D: TRBD1
CDR3: CASSAIQGQETQYF
DNA: TGTGCTAGCAGTGCTATACAGGGGCAAGAGACCCAGTACTTC

length: 14
J: TRBJ1-1
V: TRBV12-3/TRBV12-4
size: -
D: -
CDR3: CASSERDKNTEAFF
DNA: TGTGCCAGCAGCGAACGGGACAAGAACACTGAAGCTTTCTTT

length: 13
J: TRBJ2-7
V: TRBV7-9
size: -
D: -
CDR3: CASSPDEGYEQYF
DNA: TGTGCCAGCAGCCCCGACGAGGGCTACGAGCAGTACTTC

length: 11
J: TRBJ1-4
V: TRBV20-1
size: -
D: -
CDR3: CSARVNEKLFF
DNA: TGCAGTGCTAGAGTGAATGAAAAACTGTTTTTT

length: 14
J: TRBJ2-1
V: TRBV3-1
size: -
D: -
CDR3: CASSPEASDLRQFF
DNA: TGTGCCAGCAGTCCGGAAGCGTCGGACCTACGGCAGTTCTTC

length: 16
J: TRBJ2-1
V: TRBV29-1
size: few
D: -
CDR3: CSVEPGTATSYNEQFF
DNA: TGCAGCGTGGAGCCTGGGACCGCCACATCCTACAATGAGCAGTTCTTC

length: 13
J: TRBJ1-5
V: TRBV27
size: few
D: TRBD1
CDR3: CASKNGRGQPQHF
DNA: TGTGCCAGCAAAAACGGCAGGGGGCAGCCCCAGCATTTT